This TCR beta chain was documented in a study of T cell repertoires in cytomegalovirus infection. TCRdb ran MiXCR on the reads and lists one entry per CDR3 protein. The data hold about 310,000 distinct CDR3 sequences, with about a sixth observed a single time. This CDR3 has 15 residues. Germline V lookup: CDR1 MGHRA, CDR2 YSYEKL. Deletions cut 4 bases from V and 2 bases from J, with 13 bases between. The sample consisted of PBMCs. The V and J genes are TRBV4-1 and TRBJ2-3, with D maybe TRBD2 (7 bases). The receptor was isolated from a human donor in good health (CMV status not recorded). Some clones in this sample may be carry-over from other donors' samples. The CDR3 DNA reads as TGCGCCAGCAGCCGGAGGGGGGGCGACACAGATACGCAGTATTTT. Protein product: CASSRRGGDTDTQYF.